Presented here are 25 T cell receptor beta chains from one specimen sequenced in a study of shared clonotypes between healthy human individuals. TCRdb keeps only in-frame clones here, not all; method: immunoSEQ multiplex PCR. Of about 960,000 clones listed, less than 85% are singletons. Sequenced input: memory CD4+ T cells sorted from blood. Documented subset: CD45RA-negative fraction. All receptors come from a man aged 18 to 29 in good health.

The gene calls are TRBV6-6 and TRBJ1-4, with 7 bases that match TRBD1. Trimming cost V 5 bases and J 8 bases; bases outside gene matches: 5. Per germline, CDR1 MNHNY and CDR2 SVGAGI (reference sequence). This CDR3 has 13 amino acids. CDR3 loop: CASSQTGYEKLFF. The CDR3 nucleotides are TGTGCCAGCAGTCAGACAGGGTACGAAAAACTGTTTTTT.

The chain uses TRBV2 and TRBJ2-7, with 9 bases lining up with TRBD1. The CDR3 loop spans 13 amino acids. V dropped 4 bases and J dropped 3; count of bases not matched to a gene: 1. Per the germline V gene, CDR1 is SNHLY and CDR2 is FYNNEI. CDR3 nucleotide sequence: TGTGCCAGCAGTGGGGGACAGGGCTACGAGCAGTACTTC. Encoded protein: CASSGGQGYEQYF.

The chain couples TRBV2 to TRBJ2-6; TRBD1 might be the D (5 bases). Germline loops: CDR1 SNHLY, CDR2 FYNNEI. V lost 4 bases and J 0 bases, leaving 7 bases between the germline ends. This CDR3 is 15 amino acids long. CDR3 amino acids: CASSAQGSGANVLTF. In DNA form, the CDR3 reads TGTGCCAGCAGTGCGCAGGGCTCTGGGGCCAACGTCCTGACTTTC.

Worth noting for this clone: Other DNA sequences in this specimen translate into the identical CDR3. The J gene is TRBJ2-7, the V gene TRBV11-2; the D call may be TRBD1 or TRBD2 (5 bases each). This CDR3 contains 12 residues. V shed 4 bases and J shed 3 bases, with 7 bases lying between them. Per the germline V gene, CDR1 is SGHAT and CDR2 is FQNNGV. Written as DNA, the CDR3 is TGTGCCAGCAGCTCGGGGCACTACGAGCAGTACTTC. Amino acid sequence: CASSSGHYEQYF. Combining the CDR3 with reference TRBV11-2 and TRBJ2-7 gives the whole variable domain EAGVAQSPRYKIIEKRQSVAFWCNPISGHATLYWYQQILGQGPKLLIQFQNNGVVDDSQLPKDRFSAERLKGVDSTLKIQPAKLEDSAVYLCASSSGHYEQYFGPGTRLTVT.

The rearrangement joins TRBV18 to TRBJ2-2; D not resolved. This CDR3 comprises 14 residues. In germline, CDR1 is KGHSH, CDR2 LQKENI. V was trimmed by 1 base and J by 4 bases, leaving 7 bases between them. CDR3 nucleotides: TGTGCCAGCTCACCACGTGTGGGCACCGGGGAGCTGTTTTTT. This gives the protein CASSPRVGTGELFF. The full variable domain, in which reference TRBV18 and TRBJ2-2 provide the parts outside the CDR3, is NAGVMQNPRHLVRRRGQEARLRCSPMKGHSHVYWYRQLPEEGLKFMVYLQKENIIDESGMPKERFSAEFPKEGPSILRIQQVVRGDSAAYFCASSPRVGTGELFFGEGSRLTVL.

The chain recombines TRBV5-1 with TRBJ2-3; D uncertain. The germline V gene has CDR1 SGHRS and CDR2 YFSETQ. The V gene lost 1 base and the J gene lost 5 bases, with 5 bases spanning the gap. The CDR3 totals 12 residues. CDR3 amino acids: CASSLPLDTQYF. CDR3 nucleotides: TGCGCCAGCAGCTTGCCCTTAGATACGCAGTATTTT.

This clone was counted only a few times. The chain joins TRBV30 to TRBJ1-2, with 9 positions matching TRBD1. The germline gives CDR1 GTSNPN, CDR2 SVGIG (reference sequence). The V gene end was trimmed by 4 bases and the J gene end by 5 bases; junction bases not matched to a gene: 11. The CDR3 runs to 15 residues. The CDR3 loop reads CAWINDRGGSYGYTF. The CDR3 DNA follows: TGTGCCTGGATCAACGACAGGGGGGGATCTTATGGCTACACCTTC.

V gene TRBV11-2 combines with J gene TRBJ2-3; D is unclear. Germline V CDR1 and CDR2: SGHAT, FQNNGV. Trimming pared 5 bases from V and 13 bases from J, leaving 19 bases between. There are 13 residues in the CDR3. The DNA for the CDR3 is TGTGCCAGCAGCCCGACGCCGCTGCCCGCCAAGTATTTT. Translation gives CASSPTPLPAKYF.

The chain links TRBV4-2 to TRBJ2-5, with 8 bases lining up with TRBD2. J lost 1 base, V lost 1 base, and 5 bases had no gene match. CDR3 length: 16 amino acids. CDR1 is LGHNA and CDR2 is YNFKEQ in the germline V gene. CDR3 in amino acids: CASSQALAGGQETQYF. CDR3 sequence (DNA): TGTGCCAGCAGCCAAGCGCTCGCGGGGGGCCAAGAGACCCAGTACTTC.

The rearrangement uses TRBV28 and TRBJ2-5, with D maybe TRBD2 (5 bases). V was cut by 7 bases and J by 3 bases, with 12 bases left in between. Germline V gene data show CDR1 as MDHEN and CDR2 as SYDVKM. The CDR3 consists of 13 residues. Written as DNA, the CDR3 is TGTGCCAGCACCCTGGGGAGAAAAGAGACCCAGTACTTC. This gives the protein CASTLGRKETQYF.

This sequence joins TRBV5-1 and TRBJ2-2, with D unresolved. In germline, CDR1 is SGHRS, CDR2 YFSETQ. The CDR3 has 14 amino acids. Trimming took off 1 base at V and 3 bases at J, with 7 bases between the two ends. Here the CDR3 DNA reads TGCGCCAGCAGCTTGACGGCGTACACCGGGGAGCTGTTTTTT. This gives the protein CASSLTAYTGELFF.

This clone was recorded a few times. J is TRBJ1-3 and V is TRBV5-6, with 9 positions matching TRBD1. CDR1 and CDR2 (germline): SGHDT, YYEEEE. V lost 1 base to trimming and J lost 8 bases; unmatched junction nucleotides: 4. The CDR3 has 14 amino acids. Written as DNA, the CDR3 is TGTGCCAGCAGCTTGAGGGACAGGGAGGACACCATATATTTT. Translating gives CASSLRDREDTIYF.

The chain links TRBV10-3 to TRBJ1-4; TRBD1 is a possible D gene (6 bases). Trimming left V 11 bases short and J 3 bases short, with 16 bases between. The CDR3 has 14 amino acids. Germline V gene lookup returns CDR1 ENHRY and CDR2 SYGVKD. This chain's CDR3 is CASRGGQANEKLFF. As DNA, the CDR3 is TGTGCCTCCCGAGGGGGGCAAGCTAATGAAAAACTGTTTTTT.

This clone was picked up many times. CDR3 bases: TGTGCCAGCAGCCCCCGCGCTAGCGGGAGTGGTGAGCAGTTCTTC. Protein: CASSPRASGSGEQFF. The rearrangement joins TRBV7-8 to TRBJ2-1; TRBD2 matches at 10 bases. Germline V lookup: CDR1 SGHVS, CDR2 FQNEAQ. Trimming removed 5 bases from V and 9 bases from J; junction bases left unmatched: 10. The CDR3 totals 15 residues.

CDR3 bases: TGCGCCAGCAGCTTGGGGGATCCGAAAGAGACCCAGTACTTC. This sequence encodes CASSLGDPKETQYF. This chain connects TRBV5-1 to TRBJ2-5; no firm D call. Germline CDR1 reads SGHRS; CDR2 reads YFSETQ. Trimming removed 0 bases from V and 3 bases from J, with 9 bases in between. The CDR3 consists of 14 residues.

The V call is TRBV11-2, the J call TRBJ2-5; D might be TRBD1 or TRBD2, each matching 5 bases. V was clipped by 6 bases and J by 2 bases, with 19 bases between them. The CDR3 length is 16 residues. Germline values: CDR1 SGHAT, CDR2 FQNNGV. CDR3 nucleotide sequence: TGTGCCAGCAGTCCCGGGACCCACCCAAGTCAAGAGACCCAGTACTTC. Encoded protein: CASSPGTHPSQETQYF.

This clone was detected only once. The J gene is TRBJ2-5, the V gene TRBV4-1, with D perhaps matching TRBD1 or TRBD2 (5 bases each). This CDR3 comprises 14 residues. V was pared by 4 bases and J by 4 bases, with 13 bases between. The germline CDR1 and CDR2 sequences are MGHRA and YSYEKL. The CDR3 region has the DNA TGCGCCAGCAGCCGTATTTCGAGGGGAGAGACCCAGTACTTC. Translating gives CASSRISRGETQYF.

This clone was seen once. The chain recombines TRBV29-1 with TRBJ2-3, with 12 bases aligning to TRBD2. This CDR3 has 17 amino acids. V trimming: 1 base; J trimming: 5 bases; junction bases outside the gene matches: 10. Germline-derived CDR1 and CDR2 are SQVTM and ANQGSEA. CDR3 coding DNA: TGCAGCGTTGAAGTCGGTCACCGGACTAGCGGGGTAGATACGCAGTATTTT. It encodes CSVEVGHRTSGVDTQYF.

A note on this clone: The sample holds other DNA sequences that translate to the same CDR3. The genes are TRBV30 and TRBJ2-7; no definite D call. V dropped 2 bases and J dropped 0 bases, with 8 bases sitting between them. Looked up from germline, CDR1 is GTSNPN and CDR2 is SVGIG (reference sequence). The CDR3 runs to 13 residues. The CDR3 nucleotides are TGTGCCTGGAGTAGGCGCAGCTCCTACGAGCAGTACTTC. Protein sequence: CAWSRRSSYEQYF.

This clone appeared many times. The junction and the germline gene differ at one end; a read error may be behind it. This chain connects TRBV7-7 to TRBJ2-5, with 7 bases that match TRBD1. The CDR3 is 13 residues long. Germline loops: CDR1 SSHAT, CDR2 FNYEAQ (reference sequence). Here the CDR3 DNA reads TGTGCTAGCAGCCCGGGACAGAGAGAGACCCAGTACTTC. Protein sequence: CASSPGQRETQYF.

This chain uses TRBV5-1 with TRBJ1-1; D uncertain. CDR3 length: 15 amino acids. From germline, CDR1 is SGHRS and CDR2 YFSETQ. V lost 4 bases and J lost 4, with 17 bases in between. CDR3 in amino acids: CASSPGSTRGTEAFF. CDR3 bases: TGCGCCAGCAGCCCTGGTTCCACCCGGGGCACTGAAGCTTTCTTT.

The gene calls are TRBV27 and TRBJ2-1, with 7 nucleotides matching TRBD2. CDR1 and CDR2 (germline): MNHEY, SMNVEV (reference sequence). V was clipped by 7 bases and J by 9 bases; unmatched bases: 12. There are 14 residues in the CDR3. The CDR3 protein is CASTPTSGKTEQFF. CDR3 sequence (DNA): TGTGCCAGCACCCCGACAAGCGGGAAGACTGAGCAGTTCTTC.

J is TRBJ1-1 and V is TRBV30; D unclear. This CDR3 contains 14 residues. Trimming stripped 2 bases from V and 0 bases from J, with 10 bases between. Germline CDR1 is GTSNPN and CDR2 is SVGIG (reference sequence). The DNA for the CDR3 is TGTGCCTGGAGTAGTCAGTTAATGAACACTGAAGCTTTCTTT. Protein: CAWSSQLMNTEAFF.

In this sample, this clone turned up once. A much more abundant neighbour one base away suggests this may be a read error. The sample contains more than one DNA sequence encoding this CDR3. The chain employs TRBV6-5 and TRBJ1-2, with 8 bases fitting TRBD1. Germline V gives CDR1 MNHEY, CDR2 SVGAGI. The CDR3 length is 13 residues. The ends lost 5 bases at V and 4 bases at J; junction bases unmatched: 3. The DNA for the CDR3 is TGTGCCAGCAGTCCGGACAGGGCCTATGGCTACACCTTC. This sequence encodes CASSPDRAYGYTF.

The chain recombines TRBV6-1 with TRBJ1-4; 9 nucleotides line up with TRBD1. The CDR3 sequence is 18 residues long. The germline V gene has CDR1 MNHNS and CDR2 SASEGT. With 0 bases clipped from V and 4 bases from J, the junction kept 9 bases outside the gene matches. This CDR3 is CASSEAFIRTGDNEKLFF. Here the CDR3 DNA reads TGTGCCAGCAGTGAAGCATTCATTAGGACAGGGGATAATGAAAAACTGTTTTTT.